The 27 T cell receptor beta chains given below trace back to one sample, sequenced in a study of blood T cell repertoires in COVID-19. Measured with immunoSEQ multiplex PCR; TCRdb has only the in-frame clones, and not every one. Of about 220,000 clones listed, roughly 85% are singletons. Sequences were obtained from peripheral blood. Receptor source: a woman between 70 and 85 years old with COVID-19, enrolled during active disease.

CDR3 residues: CASSRQYNQPQHF. For the CDR3, the DNA is TGCGCCAGCAGTCGTCAGTACAATCAGCCCCAGCATTTT. The gene calls are TRBV23-1 and TRBJ1-5, with unresolved D. TRBV23-1 is filed as an ORF, its function uncertain. The CDR3 extends over 13 amino acids. With 4 bases removed from V and 3 bases from J, the gap between germline ends came to 7 bases.

This rearrangement joins TRBV30 to TRBJ2-5, with D possibly matching TRBD2 (6 bases). Between the trimmed V and J ends, which lost 6 bases and 5 bases, there was a span of 16 bases. The CDR3 consists of 13 residues. Germline V gene sequence: CDR1 GTSNPN, CDR2 SVGIG (reference sequence). CDR3 loop: CACSGGDWETQYF. CDR3 nucleotides: TGTGCCTGCTCCGGAGGGGATTGGGAGACCCAGTACTTC.

The chain links TRBV7-2 to TRBJ2-2, with 7 bases lining up with TRBD2. Germline V gives CDR1 SGHTA, CDR2 FQGNSA. The V gene end was trimmed by 5 bases and the J gene end by 4 bases; junction bases not matched to a gene: 13. This CDR3 contains 17 residues. CDR3 residues: CASSPTSARGITGELFF. The CDR3 DNA reads as TGTGCCAGCAGCCCCACTAGCGCCCGAGGGATCACCGGGGAGCTGTTTTTT.

This chain uses TRBV5-8 with TRBJ1-5, with a tentative D call TRBD1 (5 bases). The germline V gene has CDR1 SGHTS and CDR2 YDEGEE. This CDR3 spans 16 amino acids. Trimming took 3 bases from V and 6 from J, leaving 19 bases between them. The DNA of the CDR3 is TGTGCCAGCAGCTCGCCCGGACAACTCGGCGGTCAGCCCCAGCATTTT. It encodes CASSSPGQLGGQPQHF.

The J gene is TRBJ2-7, the V gene TRBV7-2; 7 bases align to TRBD1. The germline V gene encodes CDR1 SGHTA and CDR2 FQGNSA. The length of the CDR3 is 15 residues. V was pared by 1 base and J by 1 base, with 4 bases of the junction left unmatched. This CDR3 is CASSLVGQLSYEQYF. The CDR3 nucleotides read TGTGCCAGCAGCTTAGTGGGACAGCTTTCCTACGAGCAGTACTTC.

The chain is built from TRBV2 and TRBJ2-6, with D possibly being TRBD1 (6 bases). The CDR3 contains 16 residues. Germline CDR1 is SNHLY and CDR2 is FYNNEI. Deletions cut 3 bases from V and 2 bases from J, with 11 bases between. The CDR3 sequence: CASSDRGNTGANVLTF. Here the CDR3 DNA reads TGTGCCAGCAGTGACAGGGGAAACACTGGGGCCAACGTCCTGACTTTC.

The chain has TRBV12-3 or TRBV12-4 and TRBJ1-1; a weak D match, TRBD1 (6 bases). This CDR3 comprises 12 residues. The V end was cut by 7 bases, the J end by 11 bases, with 17 bases between. CDR3 bases: TGTGCCAGCAACTTAAACAGGGAATGGGCTTTCTTT. Translated: CASNLNREWAFF.

The chain joins TRBV4-2 to TRBJ1-5; 7 bases are a match to TRBD1. Trimming took 1 base from V and 5 from J; bases not matched to a gene: 11. This CDR3 is 17 amino acids long. CDR1 is LGHNA, CDR2 YNFKEQ, per germline. CDR3 bases: TGTGCCAGCAGCCAAGGCCCCCCCAGGGGGATCTATCAGCCCCAGCATTTT. This sequence encodes CASSQGPPRGIYQPQHF.

This clone was detected only once. This rearrangement joins TRBV29-1 to TRBJ2-1; a weak D match, TRBD1 (6 bases). Germline V gene lookup returns CDR1 SQVTM and CDR2 ANQGSEA. Trimming left V 4 bases short and J 1 base short, with 14 bases between. This CDR3 is 15 amino acids long. CDR3 sequence reads: CSVVFYRESYNEQFF. CDR3 nucleotides: TGCAGCGTTGTTTTCTACAGGGAGTCCTACAATGAGCAGTTCTTC.

J is TRBJ2-5 and V is TRBV5-1; tentative D call: TRBD2 (6 bases). The CDR3 consists of 16 residues. CDR1 is SGHRS and CDR2 is YFSETQ in the germline V gene. V lost 0 bases and J lost 5, with 17 bases in between. The CDR3 region is CASSLGIGTEGETQYF. The CDR3 DNA reads TGCGCCAGCAGCTTGGGAATCGGTACGGAGGGGGAGACCCAGTACTTC.

This clone was seen a single time. The chain employs TRBV5-8 and TRBJ2-7; 11 bases are shared with TRBD2. The CDR3 totals 15 residues. V trimming: 6 bases; J trimming: 1 base; junction bases outside the gene matches: 6. Germline V gene lookup returns CDR1 SGHTS and CDR2 YDEGEE. CDR3 bases: TGTGCCAGCAAAGGACTAGCGGGCCTTTCCTACGAGCAGTACTTC. Protein: CASKGLAGLSYEQYF.

This clone turned up a few times. The sample contains more than one DNA sequence encoding this CDR3. The J gene is TRBJ1-4, the V gene TRBV5-1, with 7 bases aligning to TRBD1. Germline CDR1 SGHRS, CDR2 YFSETQ. J was trimmed by 5 bases and V by 0 bases; bases with no gene match: 4. This CDR3 is built from 15 residues. The CDR3 reads CASSLEGGPNEKLFF. The CDR3 DNA is TGCGCCAGCAGCTTGGAAGGGGGCCCCAATGAAAAACTGTTTTTT.

A remark on this clone: A read error may explain this, as a much larger clone is one base away. The V gene is TRBV14, the J gene TRBJ1-6; maybe TRBD1 (6 bases). The V end lost 4 bases, the J end lost 8 bases, and 12 bases lay between the germline ends. Germline V lookup: CDR1 SGHDN, CDR2 FVKESK. The CDR3 loop spans 14 amino acids. Here the CDR3 reads CASSRARGYSPLHF. CDR3 in DNA: TGTGCCAGCAGCCGAGCCAGGGGCTATTCACCCCTCCACTTT. Combining the CDR3 with reference TRBV14 and TRBJ1-6 gives the whole variable domain EAGVTQFPSHSVIEKGQTVTLRCDPISGHDNLYWYRRVMGKEIKFLLHFVKESKQDESGMPNNRFLAERTGGTYSTLKVQPAELEDSGVYFCASSRARGYSPLHFGNGTRLTVT.

The chain employs TRBV6-7 and TRBJ1-2; no clear D gene. TRBV6-7 qualifies as an ORF whose function is uncertain. The CDR3 extends over 16 amino acids. The V end lost 0 bases, the J end lost 5 bases, and 16 bases lay between the germline ends. The CDR3 DNA sequence: TGTGCCAGCAGTTACTCGATAGTTGCGACATCATATGGCTACACCTTC. Translated, it gives CASSYSIVATSYGYTF.

The genes are TRBV24-1 and TRBJ2-7; tentatively, D is TRBD1 (6 bases). Trimming shortened V by 9 bases and J by 6 bases, and 14 bases separated the two germline ends. Germline assignment: CDR1 KGHDR and CDR2 SFDVKD. The CDR3 is 12 residues long. The CDR3: CATQQGMGEQYF. The CDR3 coding sequence is TGTGCCACCCAGCAGGGGATGGGCGAGCAGTACTTC.

The chain has TRBV6-5 and TRBJ1-2; D may be TRBD1 (5 bases). The CDR3 contains 15 residues. Per the germline V gene, CDR1 is MNHEY and CDR2 is SVGAGI. V was trimmed by 0 bases and J by 0 bases, leaving 8 bases between them. In DNA form, the CDR3 reads TGTGCCAGCAGTTACTCCGGGGGGGCTAACTATGGCTACACCTTC. Translation gives CASSYSGGANYGYTF.

The chain couples TRBV5-1 to TRBJ2-5; D unresolved. The germline CDR1 and CDR2 sequences are SGHRS and YFSETQ. The CDR3 length is 14 residues. V dropped 0 bases and J dropped 5 bases, with 11 bases sitting between them. In nucleotides, the CDR3 is TGCGCCAGCAGCTTGGCTAGTCGTGTGGAGACCCAGTACTTC. As protein: CASSLASRVETQYF.

V is TRBV7-8 and J is TRBJ1-2; 8 positions match TRBD1. After removal of 2 bases from V and 3 bases from J, the junction contained 5 bases not matched to a gene. Germline CDR1 SGHVS, CDR2 FQNEAQ. The CDR3 extends over 15 amino acids. CDR3 DNA sequence: TGTGCCAGCAGCTTAACGACAGGGGCATACTATGGCTACACCTTC. This codes for CASSLTTGAYYGYTF.

This chain uses TRBV19 with TRBJ1-2; a weak D match, TRBD1 (6 bases). Trimming removed 3 bases at V and 0 bases at J, with 17 bases between. Germline CDR1 reads LNHDA; CDR2 reads SQIVND (reference sequence). The CDR3 extends over 17 amino acids. CDR3 sequence (DNA): TGTGCCAGTAGTATTTCCCCCCAGGGGCGGTCTAACTATGGCTACACCTTC. As protein: CASSISPQGRSNYGYTF.

This rearrangement joins TRBV12-3 or TRBV12-4 to TRBJ2-2; 7 bases agree with TRBD2. V lost 8 bases to trimming and J lost 3 bases; unmatched junction nucleotides: 3. There are 13 residues in the CDR3. As DNA, the CDR3 is TGTGCCAGCGGGGGAGGGCACACCGGGGAGCTGTTTTTT. It yields the protein CASGGGHTGELFF.

This clone has only a few counts. The chain couples TRBV9 to TRBJ1-2, with 9 nucleotides matching TRBD1. This CDR3 comprises 14 residues. Germline V gives CDR1 SGDLS, CDR2 YYNGEE. V lost 3 bases and J lost 6; bases outside the gene matches: 6. CDR3 protein: CASSASTGGDGYTF. The CDR3 DNA reads as TGTGCCAGCAGCGCAAGTACAGGGGGCGATGGCTACACCTTC.

J is TRBJ1-1 and V is TRBV7-3; D might be TRBD1 (6 bases). The CDR3 is 13 residues long. Germline CDR1 reads SGHTA; CDR2 reads FQGTGA. The V gene lost 5 bases and the J gene lost 5 bases, with 12 bases spanning the gap. CDR3 coding DNA: TGTGCCAGCAGCCTCGAGACAGGAACTGAAGCTTTCTTT. Protein sequence: CASSLETGTEAFF.

The table lists this clone with a few counts. The chain couples TRBV19 to TRBJ1-1; D is possibly TRBD1 (5 bases). CDR3 length equals 13 residues. Germline CDR1 is LNHDA and CDR2 is SQIVND (reference sequence). Deletions cut 4 bases from V and 2 bases from J, with 8 bases between. CDR3 coding DNA: TGTGCCAGTAGTAGCCGGACAAACACTGAAGCTTTCTTT. Amino acid sequence: CASSSRTNTEAFF.

This clone appeared a few times. The CDR3 DNA follows: TGTGCCAGCAGCCTAAGACAGGAGAACTATGGCTACACCTTC. This gives the protein CASSLRQENYGYTF. The chain recombines TRBV27 with TRBJ1-2; perhaps TRBD1 as D (6 bases). V was trimmed by 6 bases and J by 2 bases, leaving 13 bases between them. Germline V lookup: CDR1 MNHEY, CDR2 SMNVEV (reference sequence). This CDR3 has 14 residues.

The J gene is TRBJ2-7, the V gene TRBV6-1; weak D call: TRBD1 (6 bases). V lost 3 bases and J 3 bases, leaving 12 bases between the germline ends. The CDR3 has 14 residues. Per the germline V gene, CDR1 is MNHNS and CDR2 is SASEGT. The CDR3 is CASSEEVGGYEQYF. For the CDR3, the DNA is TGTGCCAGCAGTGAGGAAGTAGGGGGCTACGAGCAGTACTTC.

This chain connects TRBV10-3 to TRBJ2-1, with D unresolved. The CDR3 is 15 residues long. The germline V and J ends were trimmed by 4 bases and 5 bases, with 15 bases remaining between them. CDR1 and CDR2 (germline): ENHRY, SYGVKD. The CDR3 DNA reads as TGTGCCATCAGTGCGAGGCTAGTGAGCGACAATGAGCAGTTCTTC. Amino acid sequence: CAISARLVSDNEQFF.

The CDR3 nucleotides read TGTGCCAGCAGTCTCAGGGGGCAGGAACTGTTTTTT. The encoded protein is CASSLRGQELFF. This chain uses TRBV6-6 with TRBJ1-4, with 8 bases lining up with TRBD1. The CDR3 totals 12 residues. CDR1 is MNHNY and CDR2 is SVGAGI in the germline V gene (reference sequence). V gave up 5 bases and J gave up 12 bases; unmatched junction bases: 5.